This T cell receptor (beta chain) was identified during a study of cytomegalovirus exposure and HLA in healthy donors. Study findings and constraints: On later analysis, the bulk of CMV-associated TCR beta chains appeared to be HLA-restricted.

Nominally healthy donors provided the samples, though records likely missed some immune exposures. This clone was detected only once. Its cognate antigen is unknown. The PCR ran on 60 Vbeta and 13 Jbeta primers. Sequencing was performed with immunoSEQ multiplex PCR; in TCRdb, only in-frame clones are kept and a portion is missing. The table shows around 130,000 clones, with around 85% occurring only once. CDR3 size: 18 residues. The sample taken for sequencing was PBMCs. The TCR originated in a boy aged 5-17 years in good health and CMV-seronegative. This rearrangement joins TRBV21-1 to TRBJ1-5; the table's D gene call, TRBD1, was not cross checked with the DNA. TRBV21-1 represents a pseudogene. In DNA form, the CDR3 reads TGTGCCAGCAGCAACCTGACAGGGGGCCACCCTGAGGTACAGCCCCAGCATTTT. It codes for CASSNLTGGHPEVQPQHF.